This T cell receptor (beta chain) was recorded in a study of T-cell memory formation after mild COVID-19. Whole-study context: TCR clusters were mostly donor specific. Points from the study as a whole: Researchers report contracting CD4+ clones mostly in CM and EM, with CD8+ clones in EMRA.

TCRdb used MiXCR to reprocess the 5' RACE reads, holding one entry per CDR3 protein. Counted here are 350,000 or so distinct CDR3 sequences, over 10% occurring once; the ten biggest clones make up over 20%. The CDR3 sequence is 17 residues long. The germline gives CDR1 SNHLY, CDR2 FYNNEI. V lost 5 bases and J lost 0, with 19 bases in between. This clonotype was picked up many times. Its antigen remains unknown. Sequenced: PBMCs or a T cell subset sorted from them (not recorded which). V is TRBV2 and J is TRBJ1-2; tentative D call: TRBD1 (5 bases). This receptor was taken from a man between 18 and 29 years old who had mild COVID-19 (a few samples of this study predate the infection). Cell type and time point are not known. CDR3 amino acids: CASSPLGGTKANYGYTF. Here the CDR3 DNA reads TGTGCCAGCAGTCCCCTTGGTGGGACCAAAGCTAACTATGGCTACACCTTC.